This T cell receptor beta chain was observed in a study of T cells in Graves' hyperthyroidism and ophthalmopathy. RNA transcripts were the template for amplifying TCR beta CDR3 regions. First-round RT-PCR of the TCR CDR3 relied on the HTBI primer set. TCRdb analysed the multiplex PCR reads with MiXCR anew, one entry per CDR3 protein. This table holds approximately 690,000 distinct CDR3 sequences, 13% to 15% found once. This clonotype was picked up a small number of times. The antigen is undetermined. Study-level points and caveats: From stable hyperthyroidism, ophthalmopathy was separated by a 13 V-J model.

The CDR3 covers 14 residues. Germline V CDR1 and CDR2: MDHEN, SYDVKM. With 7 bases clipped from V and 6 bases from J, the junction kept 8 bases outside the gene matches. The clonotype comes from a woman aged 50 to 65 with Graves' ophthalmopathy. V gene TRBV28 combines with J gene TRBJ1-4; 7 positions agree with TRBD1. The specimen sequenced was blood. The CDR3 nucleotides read TGTGCCAGCACAAATAGCGGGACAGATGAAAAACTGTTTTTT. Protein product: CASTNSGTDEKLFF.